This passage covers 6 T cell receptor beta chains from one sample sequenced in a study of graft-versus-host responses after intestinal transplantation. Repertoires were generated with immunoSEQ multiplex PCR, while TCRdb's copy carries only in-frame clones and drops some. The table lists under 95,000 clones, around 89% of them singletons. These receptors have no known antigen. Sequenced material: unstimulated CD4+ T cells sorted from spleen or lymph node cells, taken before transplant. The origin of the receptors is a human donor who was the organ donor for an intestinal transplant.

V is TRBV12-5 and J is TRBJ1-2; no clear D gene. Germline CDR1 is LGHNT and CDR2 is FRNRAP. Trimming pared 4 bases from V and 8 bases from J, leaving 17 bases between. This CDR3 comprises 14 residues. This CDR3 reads CASGYPNGVWGYTF. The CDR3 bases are TGTGCTAGTGGTTACCCGAACGGGGTATGGGGCTACACCTTC.

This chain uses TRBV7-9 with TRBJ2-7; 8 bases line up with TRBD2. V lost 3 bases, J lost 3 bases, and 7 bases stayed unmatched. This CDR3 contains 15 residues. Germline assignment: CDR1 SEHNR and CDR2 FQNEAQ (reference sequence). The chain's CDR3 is CASSLSAGENYEQYF. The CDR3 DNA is TGTGCCAGCAGCTTGTCAGCGGGGGAGAACTACGAGCAGTACTTC. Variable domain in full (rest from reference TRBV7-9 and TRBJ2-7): DTGVSQNPRHKITKRGQNVTFRCDPISEHNRLYWYRQTLGQGPEFLTYFQNEAQLEKSRLLSDRFSAERPKGSFSTLEIQRTEQGDSAMYLCASSLSAGENYEQYFGPGTRLTVT.

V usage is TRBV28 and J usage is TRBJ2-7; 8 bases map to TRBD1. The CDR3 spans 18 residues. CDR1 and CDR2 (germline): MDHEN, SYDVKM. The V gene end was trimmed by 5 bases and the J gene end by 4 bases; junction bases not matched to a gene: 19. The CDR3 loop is CASSPRKRDRGNPYEQYF. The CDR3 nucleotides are TGTGCCAGCAGTCCGCGGAAACGCGACAGGGGTAATCCTTACGAGCAGTACTTC.

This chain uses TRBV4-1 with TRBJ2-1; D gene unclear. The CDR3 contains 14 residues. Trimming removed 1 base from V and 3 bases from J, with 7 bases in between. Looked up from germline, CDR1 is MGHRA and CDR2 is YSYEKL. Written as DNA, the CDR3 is TGCGCCAGCAGCCAAGGGGCGAACTACAATGAGCAGTTCTTC. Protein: CASSQGANYNEQFF.

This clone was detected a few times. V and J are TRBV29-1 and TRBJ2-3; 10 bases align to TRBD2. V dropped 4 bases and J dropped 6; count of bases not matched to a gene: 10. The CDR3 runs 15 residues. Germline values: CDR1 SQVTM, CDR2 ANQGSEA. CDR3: CSVGLAGGGPDTQYF. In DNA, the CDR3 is TGCAGCGTTGGATTAGCGGGAGGCGGGCCGGATACGCAGTATTTT.

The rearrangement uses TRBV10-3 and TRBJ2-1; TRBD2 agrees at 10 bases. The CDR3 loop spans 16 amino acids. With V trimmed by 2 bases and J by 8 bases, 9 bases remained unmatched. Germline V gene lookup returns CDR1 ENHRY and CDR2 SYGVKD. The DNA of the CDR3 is TGTGCCATCAGTGAGCTGTCTAGCGGGAGTGCTGATGAGCAGTTCTTC. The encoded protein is CAISELSSGSADEQFF.